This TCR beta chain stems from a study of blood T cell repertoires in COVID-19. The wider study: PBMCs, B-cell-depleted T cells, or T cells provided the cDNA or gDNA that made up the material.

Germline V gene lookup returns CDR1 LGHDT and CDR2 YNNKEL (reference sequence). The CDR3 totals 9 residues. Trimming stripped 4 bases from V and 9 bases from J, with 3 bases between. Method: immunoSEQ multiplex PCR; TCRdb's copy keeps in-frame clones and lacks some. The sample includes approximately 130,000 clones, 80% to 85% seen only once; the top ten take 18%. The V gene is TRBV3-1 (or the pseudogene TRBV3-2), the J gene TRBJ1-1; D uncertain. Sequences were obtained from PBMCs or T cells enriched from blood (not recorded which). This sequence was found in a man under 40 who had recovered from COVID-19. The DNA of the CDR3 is TGTGCCAGCAGCCCTCAAGCTTTCTTT. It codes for CASSPQAFF.